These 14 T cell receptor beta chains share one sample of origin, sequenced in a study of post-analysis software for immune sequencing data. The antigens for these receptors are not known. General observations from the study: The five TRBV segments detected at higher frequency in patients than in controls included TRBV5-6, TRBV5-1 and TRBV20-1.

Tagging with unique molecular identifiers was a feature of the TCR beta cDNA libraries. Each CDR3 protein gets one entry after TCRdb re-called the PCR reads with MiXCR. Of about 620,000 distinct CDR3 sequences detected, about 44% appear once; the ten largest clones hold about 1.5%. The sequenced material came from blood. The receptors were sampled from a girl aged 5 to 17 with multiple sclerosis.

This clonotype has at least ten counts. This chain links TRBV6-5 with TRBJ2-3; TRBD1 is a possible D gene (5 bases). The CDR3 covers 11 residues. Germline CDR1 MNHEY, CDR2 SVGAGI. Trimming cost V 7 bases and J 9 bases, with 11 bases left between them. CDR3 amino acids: CASNDRLTQYF. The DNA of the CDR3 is TGTGCCAGCAACGACAGATTAACGCAGTATTTT.

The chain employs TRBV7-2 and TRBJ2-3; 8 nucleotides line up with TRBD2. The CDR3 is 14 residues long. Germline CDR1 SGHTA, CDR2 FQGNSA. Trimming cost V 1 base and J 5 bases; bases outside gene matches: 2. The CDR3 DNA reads TGTGCCAGCAGCTTAGACGGGAGGGGAGATACGCAGTATTTT. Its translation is CASSLDGRGDTQYF.

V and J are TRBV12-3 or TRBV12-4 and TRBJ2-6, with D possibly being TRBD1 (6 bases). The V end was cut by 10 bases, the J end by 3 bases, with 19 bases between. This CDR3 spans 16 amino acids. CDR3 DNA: TGTGCCATCCGGGCGGCAGGGGCAGTTGGGGCCAACGTCCTGACTTTC. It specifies CAIRAAGAVGANVLTF.

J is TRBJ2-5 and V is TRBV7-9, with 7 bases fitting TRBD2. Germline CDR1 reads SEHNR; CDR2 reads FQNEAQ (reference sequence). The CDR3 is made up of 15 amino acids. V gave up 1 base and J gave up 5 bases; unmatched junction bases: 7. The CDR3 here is CASSLEPRGGETQYF. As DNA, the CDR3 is TGTGCCAGCAGCTTAGAGCCTAGGGGAGGGGAGACCCAGTACTTC. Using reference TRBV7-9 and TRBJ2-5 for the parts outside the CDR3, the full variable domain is DTGVSQNPRHKITKRGQNVTFRCDPISEHNRLYWYRQTLGQGPEFLTYFQNEAQLEKSRLLSDRFSAERPKGSFSTLEIQRTEQGDSAMYLCASSLEPRGGETQYFGPGTRLLVL.

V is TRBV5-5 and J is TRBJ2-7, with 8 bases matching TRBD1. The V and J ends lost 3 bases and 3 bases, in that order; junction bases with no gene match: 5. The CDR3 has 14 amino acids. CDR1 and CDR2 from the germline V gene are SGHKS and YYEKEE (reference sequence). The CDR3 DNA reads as TGTGCCAGCAGCTCGGGACAGGTGATCTACGAGCAGTACTTC. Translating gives CASSSGQVIYEQYF.

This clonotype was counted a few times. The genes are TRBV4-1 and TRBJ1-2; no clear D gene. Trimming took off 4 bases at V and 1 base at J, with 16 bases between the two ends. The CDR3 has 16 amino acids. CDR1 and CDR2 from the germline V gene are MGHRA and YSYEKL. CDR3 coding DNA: TGCGCCAGCAGCCTCGACGTCGCGGGCTTTAACTATGGCTACACCTTC. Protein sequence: CASSLDVAGFNYGYTF.

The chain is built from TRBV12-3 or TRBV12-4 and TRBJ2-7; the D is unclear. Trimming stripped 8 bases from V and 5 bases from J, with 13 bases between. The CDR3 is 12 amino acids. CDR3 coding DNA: TGTGCCAGCTCCCCTGGCGAGGACGAGCAGTACTTC. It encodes CASSPGEDEQYF.

CDR3 residues: CSVLRLDEQYF. CDR3 sequence (DNA): TGCAGCGTCCTAAGGCTAGACGAGCAGTACTTC. The chain combines TRBV29-1 with TRBJ2-5; no clear D gene. TRBJ2-7 matches the DNA end more closely, so the J call is doubtful. CDR1 is SQVTM and CDR2 is ANQGSEA in the germline V gene. This CDR3 has 11 amino acids.

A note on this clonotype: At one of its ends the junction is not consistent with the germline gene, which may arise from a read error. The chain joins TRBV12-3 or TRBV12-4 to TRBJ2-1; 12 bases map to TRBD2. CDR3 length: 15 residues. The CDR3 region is CVSRPLAGGQNEQFF. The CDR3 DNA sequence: TGTGTCAGCAGGCCCCTAGCGGGGGGGCAAAATGAGCAGTTCTTC.

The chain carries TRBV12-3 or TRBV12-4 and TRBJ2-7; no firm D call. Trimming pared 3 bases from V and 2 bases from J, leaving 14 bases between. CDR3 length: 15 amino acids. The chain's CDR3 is CASSFKDRATYEQYF. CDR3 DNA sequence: TGTGCCAGCAGTTTTAAGGATCGGGCGACCTACGAGCAGTACTTC.

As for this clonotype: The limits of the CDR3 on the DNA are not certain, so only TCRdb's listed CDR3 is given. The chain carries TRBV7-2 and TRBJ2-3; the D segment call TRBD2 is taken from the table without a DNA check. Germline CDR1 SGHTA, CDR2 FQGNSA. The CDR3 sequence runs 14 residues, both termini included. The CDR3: CASSFGSGADTRYF.

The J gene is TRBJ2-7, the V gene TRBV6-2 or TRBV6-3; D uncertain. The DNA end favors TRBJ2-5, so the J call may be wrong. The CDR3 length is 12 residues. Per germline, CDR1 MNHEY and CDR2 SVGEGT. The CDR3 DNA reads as TGTGCCAGCAGCCCATGGAGAGAGACCCAGTACTTC. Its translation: CASSPWRETQYF.

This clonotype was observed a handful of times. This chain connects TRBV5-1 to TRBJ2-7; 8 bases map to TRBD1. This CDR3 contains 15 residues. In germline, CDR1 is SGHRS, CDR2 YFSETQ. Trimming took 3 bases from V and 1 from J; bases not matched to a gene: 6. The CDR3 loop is CASSSRGLESYEQYF. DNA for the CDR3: TGCGCCAGCAGCTCCAGGGGGCTGGAGTCCTACGAGCAGTACTTC.

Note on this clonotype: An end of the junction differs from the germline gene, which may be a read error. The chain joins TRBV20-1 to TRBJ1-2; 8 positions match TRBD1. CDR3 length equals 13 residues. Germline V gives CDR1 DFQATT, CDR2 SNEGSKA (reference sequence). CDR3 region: CSAMDREESGHTF. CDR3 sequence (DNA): TGCAGTGCGATGGACAGGGAAGAATCTGGCCACACCTTC.